One T cell receptor beta chain is described in this entry. The target antigen is unknown. The CDR3 is 15 amino acids. Germline values: CDR1 MGHRA, CDR2 YSYEKL. Profiled with immunoSEQ multiplex PCR; TCRdb holds only in-frame clones, not every one. The sample has 45,000 or so clones, 73% seen once. This sample was included in a study of radiotherapy plus CTLA-4 blockade in lung cancer. Across the study: Overall, roughly 17% of patients showed an objective response, while over 30% attained disease control. Regarding the study as a whole: Early blood T cell clone dynamics reportedly forecast response best, with interferon-beta.

Those patients who had chemo-refractory metastatic non-small-cell lung cancer were given focal radiation along with CTLA-4 blockade through ipilimumab. The receptor comes from a human donor with non-small cell lung cancer who had a complete response to radiotherapy plus ipilimumab. The sample in question was peripheral blood, obtained from a patient treated with radiotherapy plus ipilimumab. The gene calls are TRBV4-1 and TRBJ2-5, with 10 bases that match TRBD1. The better agreement between TRBJ2-7 and the DNA end casts doubt on the J call. CDR3 bases: TGCGCCAGCAGCCAAGCGGGGACAGGGGCCCACGAGCAGTACTTC. It specifies CASSQAGTGAHEQYF.